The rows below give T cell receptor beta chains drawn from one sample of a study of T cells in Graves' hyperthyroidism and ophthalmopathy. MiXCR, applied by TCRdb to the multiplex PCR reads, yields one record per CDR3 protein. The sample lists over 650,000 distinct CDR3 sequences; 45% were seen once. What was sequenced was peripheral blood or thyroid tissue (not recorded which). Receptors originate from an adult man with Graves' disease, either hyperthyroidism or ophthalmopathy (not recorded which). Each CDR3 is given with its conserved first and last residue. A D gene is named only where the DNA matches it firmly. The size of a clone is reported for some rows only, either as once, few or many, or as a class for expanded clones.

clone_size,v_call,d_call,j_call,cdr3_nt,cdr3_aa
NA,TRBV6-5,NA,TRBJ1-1,TGTGCCAGCATCAGGGGCTACATGAACACTGAAGCTTTCTTT,CASIRGYMNTEAFF
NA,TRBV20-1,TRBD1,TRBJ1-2,TGCAGTGCGCCGGACAGGGCCTCTGGGTATGGCTACACCTTC,CSAPDRASGYGYTF
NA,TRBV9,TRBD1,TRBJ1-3,TGTGCCAGCAGCCCCGCGTGGACAGGAGGATCTGGAAACACCATATATTTT,CASSPAWTGGSGNTIYF
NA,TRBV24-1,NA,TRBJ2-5,TGTGCCACCAGTGCCGGGGGGCATCAGCCCCAGTACTTC,CATSAGGHQPQYF
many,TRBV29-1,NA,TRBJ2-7,TGCAGCGTTGAGGGCAGGGCAGAGGGCGAGCAGTACTTC,CSVEGRAEGEQYF
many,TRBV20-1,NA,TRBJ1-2,TGCAGTGCTAGATATACCTATGGCTACACCTTC,CSARYTYGYTF
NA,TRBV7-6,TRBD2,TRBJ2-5,TGTGCCAGCAGCGGACTAGAGGGCGGGGAGACCCAGTACTTC,CASSGLEGGETQYF
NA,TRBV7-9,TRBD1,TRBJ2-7,TGTGCCAGCAGCTTCCGGGACAGGTCTGGATACGAGCAGTACTTC,CASSFRDRSGYEQYF
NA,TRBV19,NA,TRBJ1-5,TGTGCCAGTAGCAACCTACGGGCTCAGCCCCAGCATTTT,CASSNLRAQPQHF
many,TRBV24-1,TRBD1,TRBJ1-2,TGTGCCACCAGTGACGACAGGGGGTTTGGCTACACCTTC,CATSDDRGFGYTF
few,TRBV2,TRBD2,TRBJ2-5,TGTGCCAGTGAGGGACTAGTAGGGTCAGAGACCCAGTACTTC,CASEGLVGSETQYF
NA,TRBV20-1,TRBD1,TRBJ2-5,TGCAGTGCTAGTCCTACGACAGGGTACCAAGAGACCCAGTACTTC,CSASPTTGYQETQYF
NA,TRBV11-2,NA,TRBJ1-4,TGTGCCAGCAGCTTGACCTCGGGACACACTAATGAAAAACTGTTTTTT,CASSLTSGHTNEKLFF
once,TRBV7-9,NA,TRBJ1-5,TGTGCCAGCAGTTACTCGGGGGGGGAAGGCAATCAGCCCCAGCATTTT,CASSYSGGEGNQPQHF
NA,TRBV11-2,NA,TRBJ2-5,TGTGCCAGCAGCCCTAACCCCCTAGTGGGAGAGACCCAGTACTTC,CASSPNPLVGETQYF
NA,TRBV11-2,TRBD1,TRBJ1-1,TGTGCCAGCAGTTCATTAACAGGGGTTGGATATGCTTTCTTT,CASSSLTGVGYAFF
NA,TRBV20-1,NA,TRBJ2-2,TGCAGTGCCAACCGGGGAAGGACCGGGGAGCTGTTTTTT,CSANRGRTGELFF